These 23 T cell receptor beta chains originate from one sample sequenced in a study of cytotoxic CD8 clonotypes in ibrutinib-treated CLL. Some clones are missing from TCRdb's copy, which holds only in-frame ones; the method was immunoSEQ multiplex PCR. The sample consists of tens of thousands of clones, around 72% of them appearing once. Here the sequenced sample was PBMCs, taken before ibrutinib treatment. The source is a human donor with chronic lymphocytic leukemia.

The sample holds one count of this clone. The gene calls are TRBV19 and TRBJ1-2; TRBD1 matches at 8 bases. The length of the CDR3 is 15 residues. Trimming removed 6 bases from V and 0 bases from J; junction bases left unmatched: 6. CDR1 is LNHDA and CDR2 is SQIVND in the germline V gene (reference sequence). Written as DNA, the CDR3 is TGTGCCAGTAGGAGCTTGACAGGGGCTAACTATGGCTACACCTTC. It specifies CASRSLTGANYGYTF.

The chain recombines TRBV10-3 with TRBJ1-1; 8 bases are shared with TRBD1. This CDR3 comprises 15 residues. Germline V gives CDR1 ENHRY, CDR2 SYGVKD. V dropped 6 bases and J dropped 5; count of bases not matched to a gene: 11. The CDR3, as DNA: TGTGCCATCAGAGGGCAGGGGGCGATTAGGACTGAAGCTTTCTTT. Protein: CAIRGQGAIRTEAFF.

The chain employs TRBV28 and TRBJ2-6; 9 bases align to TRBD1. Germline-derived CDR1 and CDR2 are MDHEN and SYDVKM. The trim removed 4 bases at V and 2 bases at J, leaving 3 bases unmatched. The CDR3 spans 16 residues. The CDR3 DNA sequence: TGTGCCAGCAGTTCCACAGGGGGCGCTGGGGCCAACGTCCTGACTTTC. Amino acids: CASSSTGGAGANVLTF.

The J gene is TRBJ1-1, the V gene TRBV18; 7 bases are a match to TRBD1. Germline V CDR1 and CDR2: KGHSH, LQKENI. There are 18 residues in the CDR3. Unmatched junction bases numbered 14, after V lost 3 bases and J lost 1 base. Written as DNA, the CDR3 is TGTGCCAGCTCACCCAGAGCCCCGGGGACAGCTCAGAACACTGAAGCTTTCTTT. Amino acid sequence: CASSPRAPGTAQNTEAFF.

The CDR3 sequence: CASSFLSVDRETNNEQFF. CDR3 bases: TGTGCCAGCAGTTTCCTCTCGGTCGACAGGGAGACAAACAATGAGCAGTTCTTC. The chain employs TRBV28 and TRBJ2-1, with 7 bases identical to TRBD1. This CDR3 contains 18 residues. The V segment lost 3 bases and the J segment 5 bases; nucleotides outside the gene matches: 16. Germline CDR1 reads MDHEN; CDR2 reads SYDVKM. Combining the CDR3 with reference TRBV28 and TRBJ2-1 gives the whole variable domain DVKVTQSSRYLVKRTGEKVFLECVQDMDHENMFWYRQDPGLGLRLIYFSYDVKMKEKGDIPEGYSVSREKKERFSLILESASTNQTSMYLCASSFLSVDRETNNEQFFGPGTRLTVL.

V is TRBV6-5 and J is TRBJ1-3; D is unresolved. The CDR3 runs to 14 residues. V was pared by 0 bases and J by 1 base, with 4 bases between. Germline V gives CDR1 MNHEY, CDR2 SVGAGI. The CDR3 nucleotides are TGTGCCAGCAGTTACTCGGGTTCTGGAAACACCATATATTTT. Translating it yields CASSYSGSGNTIYF.

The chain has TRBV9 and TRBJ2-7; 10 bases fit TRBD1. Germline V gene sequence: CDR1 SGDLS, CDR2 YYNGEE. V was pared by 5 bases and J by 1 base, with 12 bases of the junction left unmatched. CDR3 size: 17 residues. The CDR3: CASSPGQGIEESYEQYF. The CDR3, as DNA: TGTGCCAGCAGTCCGGGACAGGGGATCGAAGAGTCCTACGAGCAGTACTTC. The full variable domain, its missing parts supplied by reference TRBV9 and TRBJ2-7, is DSGVTQTPKHLITATGQRVTLRCSPRSGDLSVYWYQQSLDQGLQFLIQYYNGEERAKGNILERFSAQQFPDLHSELNLSSLELGDSALYFCASSPGQGIEESYEQYFGPGTRLTVT.

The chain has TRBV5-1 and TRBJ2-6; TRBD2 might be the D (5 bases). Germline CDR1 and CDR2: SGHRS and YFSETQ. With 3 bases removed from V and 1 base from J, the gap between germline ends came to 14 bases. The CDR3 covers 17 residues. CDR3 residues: CASSSGRGLSGANVLTF. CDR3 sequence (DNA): TGCGCCAGCAGCTCCGGTCGAGGGCTTTCTGGGGCCAACGTCCTGACTTTC.

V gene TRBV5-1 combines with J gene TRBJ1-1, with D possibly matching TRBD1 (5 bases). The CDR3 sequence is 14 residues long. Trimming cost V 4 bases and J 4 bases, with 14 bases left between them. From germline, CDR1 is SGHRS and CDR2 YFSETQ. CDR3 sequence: CASSRDGAGTEAFF. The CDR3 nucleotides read TGCGCCAGCAGCAGGGACGGGGCTGGCACTGAAGCTTTCTTT.

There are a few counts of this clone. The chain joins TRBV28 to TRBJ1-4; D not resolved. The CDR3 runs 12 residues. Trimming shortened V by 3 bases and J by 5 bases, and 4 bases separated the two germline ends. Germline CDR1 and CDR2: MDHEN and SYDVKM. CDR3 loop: CASSFPNEKLFF. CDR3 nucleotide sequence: TGTGCCAGCAGTTTCCCAAATGAAAAACTGTTTTTT.

This CDR3 is CASSSGRTPNTEAFF. CDR3 DNA: TGCGCCAGCAGCTCGGGACGGACCCCGAACACTGAAGCTTTCTTT. The V call is TRBV5-1, the J call TRBJ1-1; TRBD1 might be the D (5 bases). This CDR3 region has 15 residues. Germline V gives CDR1 SGHRS, CDR2 YFSETQ. Trimming took 3 bases from V and 1 from J, leaving 13 bases between them.

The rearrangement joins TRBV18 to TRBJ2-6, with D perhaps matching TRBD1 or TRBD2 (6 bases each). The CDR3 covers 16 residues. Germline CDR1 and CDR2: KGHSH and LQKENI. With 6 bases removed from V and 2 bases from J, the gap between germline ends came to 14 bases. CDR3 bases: TGTGCCAGCTCCCTGTGGGGGGCCACTGGGGCCAACGTCCTGACTTTC. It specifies CASSLWGATGANVLTF. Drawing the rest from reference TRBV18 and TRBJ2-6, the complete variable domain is NAGVMQNPRHLVRRRGQEARLRCSPMKGHSHVYWYRQLPEEGLKFMVYLQKENIIDESGMPKERFSAEFPKEGPSILRIQQVVRGDSAAYFCASSLWGATGANVLTFGAGSRLTVL.

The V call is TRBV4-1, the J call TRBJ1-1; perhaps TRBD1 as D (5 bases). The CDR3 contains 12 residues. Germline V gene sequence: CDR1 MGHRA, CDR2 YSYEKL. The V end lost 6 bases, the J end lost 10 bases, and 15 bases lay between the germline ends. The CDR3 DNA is TGCGCCAGCAGAACTCCTCCCGGGGGAGCTTTCTTT. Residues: CASRTPPGGAFF.

As DNA, the CDR3 is TGTGCCAGCAGTTCCGACAGGGCGATGAACACTGAAGCTTTCTTT. Its protein is CASSSDRAMNTEAFF. The chain uses TRBV28 and TRBJ1-1; 7 bases agree with TRBD1. The CDR3 is made up of 15 amino acids. From germline, CDR1 is MDHEN and CDR2 SYDVKM. J gave up 0 bases and V 4 bases, and 5 bases lay outside the gene matches.

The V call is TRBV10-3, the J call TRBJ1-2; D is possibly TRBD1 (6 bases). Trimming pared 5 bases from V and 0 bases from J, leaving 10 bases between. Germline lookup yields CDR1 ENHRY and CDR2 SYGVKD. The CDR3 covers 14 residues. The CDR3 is CAISKRDTNYGYTF. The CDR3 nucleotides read TGTGCCATCAGTAAACGGGACACTAACTATGGCTACACCTTC.

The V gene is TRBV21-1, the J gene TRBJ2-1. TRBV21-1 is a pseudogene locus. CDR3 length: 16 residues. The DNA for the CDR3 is TGTGCCAGCAGCAACGGGCCGGGACGAATAAACAATGAGCAGTTCTTC. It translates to CASSNGPGRINNEQFF.

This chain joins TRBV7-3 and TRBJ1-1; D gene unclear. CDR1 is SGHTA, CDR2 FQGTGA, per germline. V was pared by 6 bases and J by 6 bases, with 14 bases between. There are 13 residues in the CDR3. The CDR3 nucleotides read TGTGCCAGCAGTGCCGGGATGCGTGCTGAAGCTTTCTTT. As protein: CASSAGMRAEAFF. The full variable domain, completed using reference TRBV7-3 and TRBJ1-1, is GAGVSQTPSNKVTEKGKYVELRCDPISGHTALYWYRQSLGQGPEFLIYFQGTGAADDSGLPNDRFFAVRPEGSVSTLKIQRTERGDSAVYLCASSAGMRAEAFFGQGTRLTVV.

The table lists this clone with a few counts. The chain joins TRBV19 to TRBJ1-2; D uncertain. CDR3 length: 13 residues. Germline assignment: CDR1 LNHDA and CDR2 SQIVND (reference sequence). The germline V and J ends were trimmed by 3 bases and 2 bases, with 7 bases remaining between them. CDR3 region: CASSIVENYGYTF. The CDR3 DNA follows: TGTGCCAGTAGTATTGTGGAGAACTATGGCTACACCTTC. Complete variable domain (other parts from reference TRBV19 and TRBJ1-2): DGGITQSPKYLFRKEGQNVTLSCEQNLNHDAMYWYRQDPGQGLRLIYYSQIVNDFQKGDIAEGYSVSREKKESFPLTVTSAQKNPTAFYLCASSIVENYGYTFGSGTRLTVV.

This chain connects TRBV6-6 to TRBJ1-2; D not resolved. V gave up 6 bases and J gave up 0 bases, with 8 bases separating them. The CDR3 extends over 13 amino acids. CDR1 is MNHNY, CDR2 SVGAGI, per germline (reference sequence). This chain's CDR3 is CASRQKANYGYTF. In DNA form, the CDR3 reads TGTGCCAGCAGACAGAAAGCTAACTATGGCTACACCTTC.

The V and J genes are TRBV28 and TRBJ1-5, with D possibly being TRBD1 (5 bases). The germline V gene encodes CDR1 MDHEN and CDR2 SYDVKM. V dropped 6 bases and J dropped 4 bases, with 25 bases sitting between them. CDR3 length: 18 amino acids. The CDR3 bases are TGTGCCAGCAGATATACTCTCGGGACGGCCCCAAGGAATCAGCCCCAGCATTTT. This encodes CASRYTLGTAPRNQPQHF.

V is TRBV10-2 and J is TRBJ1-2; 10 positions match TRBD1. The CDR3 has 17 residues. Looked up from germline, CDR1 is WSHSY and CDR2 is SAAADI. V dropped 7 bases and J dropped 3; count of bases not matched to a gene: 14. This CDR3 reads CASKQGDRGLRDYGYTF. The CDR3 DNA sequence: TGCGCCAGCAAACAGGGAGACAGGGGGCTAAGGGACTATGGCTACACCTTC.

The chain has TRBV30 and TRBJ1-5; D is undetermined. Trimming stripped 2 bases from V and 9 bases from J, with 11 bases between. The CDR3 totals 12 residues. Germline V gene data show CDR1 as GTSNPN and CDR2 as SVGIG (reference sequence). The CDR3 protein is CAWSRTMGPQHF. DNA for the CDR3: TGTGCCTGGAGTCGAACGATGGGGCCCCAGCATTTT.

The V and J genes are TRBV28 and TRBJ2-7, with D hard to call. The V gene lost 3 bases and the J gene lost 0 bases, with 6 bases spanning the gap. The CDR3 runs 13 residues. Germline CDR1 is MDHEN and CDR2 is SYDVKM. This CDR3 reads CASSFLSSYEQYF. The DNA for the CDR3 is TGTGCCAGCAGTTTTCTAAGCTCCTACGAGCAGTACTTC.